These 22 T cell receptor beta chains were all obtained from the same sample, sequenced in a study of blood T cell repertoires in COVID-19. Clones were sequenced by immunoSEQ multiplex PCR, and TCRdb holds only the in-frame ones, with some missing. This table holds more than 110,000 clones, around 80% found once. Sequencing used peripheral blood. All receptors come from a woman aged 80 or over in a cohort sampled during active or convalescent COVID-19.

This chain's CDR3 is CASSFGGRRTTEAFF. CDR3 DNA sequence: TGTGCCAGCAGTTTCGGGGGGAGACGAACAACTGAAGCTTTCTTT. This chain joins TRBV28 and TRBJ1-1; D might be TRBD1 (5 bases). CDR1 MDHEN and CDR2 SYDVKM come from the germline V gene. Trimming removed 3 bases at V and 5 bases at J, with 16 bases between. The CDR3 spans 15 residues.

This clone was seen only once. The chain employs TRBV15 and TRBJ1-1, with 11 bases lining up with TRBD1. The V segment lost 1 base and the J segment 1 base; nucleotides outside the gene matches: 8. Germline V gene data show CDR1 as LNHNV and CDR2 as YYDKDF (reference sequence). This CDR3 is 18 amino acids long. The CDR3, as DNA: TGTGCCACCAGCAGAGCGGACAGGGGGCTTTTTCGGAACACTGAAGCTTTCTTT. It encodes CATSRADRGLFRNTEAFF.

This clone appeared once. The rearrangement links TRBV5-1 to TRBJ2-4, with D possibly matching TRBD1 (6 bases). Between the trimmed V and J ends, which lost 1 base and 8 bases, there was a span of 16 bases. The CDR3 is made up of 15 amino acids. CDR1 is SGHRS and CDR2 is YFSETQ in the germline V gene. The CDR3 DNA follows: TGCGCCAGCAGCTTGTCCCCTACAGGGATAGACATTCAGTACTTC. This gives the protein CASSLSPTGIDIQYF.

This chain connects TRBV6-5 to TRBJ1-4; no firm D call. V was trimmed by 3 bases and J by 7 bases, leaving 9 bases between them. The CDR3 length is 13 residues. Germline CDR1 and CDR2: MNHEY and SVGAGI. The CDR3 sequence: CASSYDGGEKLFF. CDR3 nucleotides: TGTGCCAGCAGTTATGATGGAGGTGAAAAACTGTTTTTT.

The chain joins TRBV5-4 to TRBJ2-3; 8 positions agree with TRBD2. CDR3 length: 17 amino acids. In germline, CDR1 is SGHNT, CDR2 YYREEE (reference sequence). V dropped 4 bases and J dropped 1; count of bases not matched to a gene: 11. CDR3 sequence (DNA): TGTGCCAGCAGCCCCCGGGGGGGGTGGGAGGGCACAGATACGCAGTATTTT. Protein: CASSPRGGWEGTDTQYF.

This clone was observed a few times. The chain uses TRBV5-1 and TRBJ2-2; D perhaps matches TRBD2 (6 bases). This CDR3 is 16 amino acids long. V lost 1 base and J 4 bases, leaving 14 bases between the germline ends. From germline, CDR1 is SGHRS and CDR2 YFSETQ. In DNA, the CDR3 is TGCGCCAGCAGCTTGACGCAGGGAGGTCGCACCGGGGAGCTGTTTTTT. Its protein is CASSLTQGGRTGELFF.

The chain uses TRBV5-8 and TRBJ2-3; 8 nucleotides match TRBD2. The V gene's germline CDR1 is SGHTS and CDR2 YDEGEE. J gave up 3 bases and V 3 bases, and 9 bases lay outside the gene matches. The CDR3 has 16 residues. The CDR3 coding sequence is TGTGCCAGCAGCTCGGCGGGGGGACCCCTAACAGATACGCAGTATTTT. This codes for CASSSAGGPLTDTQYF.

CDR3 sequence (DNA): TGTGCCAGCTCACCAAGACAGGGGACCATCAACACTGAAGCTTTCTTT. As protein: CASSPRQGTINTEAFF. V is TRBV18 and J is TRBJ1-1, with 8 bases identical to TRBD1. The CDR3 has 16 residues. Germline V lookup: CDR1 KGHSH, CDR2 LQKENI. The V and J ends lost 2 bases and 2 bases, in that order; junction bases with no gene match: 7.

The gene calls are TRBV18 and TRBJ1-4, with D uncertain. CDR1 is KGHSH and CDR2 is LQKENI in the germline V gene. The CDR3 runs to 13 residues. V gave up 6 bases and J gave up 8 bases, with 13 bases separating them. For the CDR3, the DNA is TGTGCCAGCTCCCCGCGGGAAAGGGAAAAACTGTTTTTT. This codes for CASSPREREKLFF.

The V call is TRBV19, the J call TRBJ2-7; TRBD1 might be the D (6 bases). Germline V gene sequence: CDR1 LNHDA, CDR2 SQIVND (reference sequence). This CDR3 comprises 15 residues. V dropped 2 bases and J dropped 2 bases, with 13 bases sitting between them. CDR3: CASSILVGGTYEQYF. The CDR3 coding sequence is TGTGCCAGTAGTATACTAGTAGGGGGAACCTACGAGCAGTACTTC. Full variable domain (rest looked up from reference TRBV19 and TRBJ2-7): DGGITQSPKYLFRKEGQNVTLSCEQNLNHDAMYWYRQDPGQGLRLIYYSQIVNDFQKGDIAEGYSVSREKKESFPLTVTSAQKNPTAFYLCASSILVGGTYEQYFGPGTRLTVT.

The chain employs TRBV21-1 and TRBJ2-1; the table's D gene call, TRBD2, was not cross checked with the DNA. TRBV21-1 is assigned pseudogene status. The CDR3 sequence is 18 residues long. DNA for the CDR3: TGTGCCAGCAGCAAACAAATAGTTCGGCTAGCTCAGGACAATGAGCAGTTCTTC. Translating it yields CASSKQIVRLAQDNEQFF.

The gene calls are TRBV29-1 and TRBJ1-2, with TRBD1 as a possible D gene (6 bases). CDR3 size: 14 residues. V was cut by 1 base and J by 4 bases, with 13 bases left in between. Germline values: CDR1 SQVTM, CDR2 ANQGSEA. CDR3 loop: CSVEVVRGGYGYTF. The CDR3 nucleotides read TGCAGCGTTGAAGTGGTGAGGGGGGGCTATGGCTACACCTTC.

This chain links TRBV30 with TRBJ1-6, with 9 bases identical to TRBD1. Germline V CDR1 and CDR2: GTSNPN, SVGIG (reference sequence). Losses at the gene ends were 2 bases for V and 8 bases for J; bases not matched to a gene: 13. There are 17 residues in the CDR3. DNA of the CDR3: TGTGCCTGGAGTCCCGGAGTAGGGGGACAGGGACATTCACCCCTCCACTTT. This sequence encodes CAWSPGVGGQGHSPLHF.

The chain carries TRBV3-1 (or the pseudogene TRBV3-2) and TRBJ1-4; TRBD1 agrees at 7 bases. The CDR3 has 14 amino acids. Germline V gene sequence: CDR1 LGHDT, CDR2 YNNKEL (reference sequence). Unmatched junction bases numbered 6, after V lost 4 bases and J lost 7 bases. CDR3 region: CASSLSRDSEKLFF. Written as DNA, the CDR3 is TGTGCCAGCAGCCTCAGTAGGGACAGTGAAAAACTGTTTTTT.

The V gene is TRBV5-4, the J gene TRBJ2-1, with D maybe TRBD1 (5 bases). This CDR3 has 15 amino acids. The germline V gene encodes CDR1 SGHNT and CDR2 YYREEE (reference sequence). With 1 base removed from V and 2 bases from J, the gap between germline ends came to 10 bases. CDR3 amino acids: CASSLRQLTYNEQFF. CDR3 DNA: TGTGCCAGCAGCTTGAGACAGCTAACCTACAATGAGCAGTTCTTC.

This clone was seen more than once but under ten times. The V call is TRBV5-1, the J call TRBJ1-6; 8 bases fit TRBD1. This CDR3 has 14 residues. Germline loops: CDR1 SGHRS, CDR2 YFSETQ. The V gene end was trimmed by 4 bases and the J gene end by 10 bases; junction bases not matched to a gene: 7. This CDR3 reads CASSRGQGESPLHF. The CDR3 DNA reads TGCGCCAGCAGCCGCGGACAGGGCGAATCACCCCTCCACTTT.

This chain connects TRBV5-1 to TRBJ1-6, with 8 bases lining up with TRBD1. The germline CDR1 and CDR2 sequences are SGHRS and YFSETQ. CDR3 size: 16 residues. V shed 0 bases and J 6 bases; nucleotides not matched to a gene: 5. The DNA for the CDR3 is TGCGCCAGCAGCTTGGGAAATACAGGGGGTAATTCACCCCTCCACTTT. Translation: CASSLGNTGGNSPLHF.

This clone occurred once. This chain joins TRBV6-5 and TRBJ1-4; unclear D gene. Trimming shortened V by 6 bases and J by 7 bases, and 6 bases separated the two germline ends. The germline V gene has CDR1 MNHEY and CDR2 SVGAGI. This CDR3 contains 11 residues. The CDR3 here is CASRKREKLFF. CDR3 bases: TGTGCCAGCAGGAAGCGTGAAAAACTGTTTTTT.

The chain combines TRBV7-9 with TRBJ2-7; TRBD2 matches 15 bases. Germline-derived CDR1 and CDR2 are SEHNR and FQNEAQ (reference sequence). The V gene end was trimmed by 5 bases and the J gene end by 3 bases; junction bases not matched to a gene: 11. The CDR3 is 18 amino acids. CDR3 residues: CASSLTGTSGGPRYEQYV. The CDR3 DNA reads as TGTGCCAGCAGCCTCACCGGGACTAGCGGGGGGCCCCGCTACGAGCAGTACGTC.

The table lists this clone with a few counts. The chain couples TRBV2 to TRBJ1-1, with a tentative D call TRBD1 (6 bases). Germline CDR1 is SNHLY and CDR2 is FYNNEI. V lost 3 bases and J lost 1, with 9 bases in between. This CDR3 region has 14 residues. In DNA, the CDR3 is TGTGCCAGCAGTGAGACAGGCTGGAACACTGAAGCTTTCTTT. Encoded protein: CASSETGWNTEAFF.

As for this clone: Other DNA sequences in this specimen translate into the identical CDR3. The rearrangement uses TRBV7-2 and TRBJ1-6; unclear D gene. The CDR3 covers 15 residues. Germline V lookup: CDR1 SGHTA, CDR2 FQGNSA. The V end was cut by 4 bases, the J end by 2 bases, with 9 bases between. CDR3 nucleotides: TGTGCCAGCAGCTCGCGACAAGCCTATAATTCACCCCTCCACTTT. Protein sequence: CASSSRQAYNSPLHF.

The chain joins TRBV27 to TRBJ2-1; 9 nucleotides match TRBD1. With V trimmed by 5 bases and J by 10 bases, 12 bases remained unmatched. Germline CDR1 is MNHEY and CDR2 is SMNVEV (reference sequence). The CDR3 spans 15 residues. This CDR3 is CASSTGGGIQYEQFF. DNA of the CDR3: TGTGCCAGCAGTACAGGGGGCGGGATCCAATACGAGCAGTTCTTC.